The table lists the clone carrying this T cell receptor beta chain with many counts. Its target is not known. Trimming removed 2 bases from V and 1 base from J; junction bases left unmatched: 10. The germline V gene encodes CDR1 SGHTA and CDR2 FQGTGA. The CDR3 has 17 amino acids. This record belongs to a study of T cells in Graves' hyperthyroidism and ophthalmopathy. The study's findings and limits: Most clonotypes expanded in the thyroid (above 0.001) were also present in blood.

RNA transcripts were the template for amplifying TCR beta CDR3 regions. A first-round RT-PCR of the TCR CDR3 used the HTBI primer set. In TCRdb, the multiplex PCR reads were re-called with MiXCR into one record per CDR3 protein. The data hold 500,000 to 800,000 distinct CDR3 sequences, with more than 14% observed a single time. This TCR derives from a woman in her forties or fifties with Graves' ophthalmopathy. The sequencing input was blood. This chain connects TRBV7-3 to TRBJ2-7; 8 bases line up with TRBD2. CDR3 sequence: CASSLPLGSGKSYEQYF. The CDR3 nucleotides are TGTGCCAGCAGCTTACCCCTGGGTAGCGGGAAGTCCTACGAGCAGTACTTC.